This passage covers 15 T cell receptor beta chains from one sample sequenced in a study of cytomegalovirus exposure and HLA in healthy donors. Both 60 Vbeta primers and 13 Jbeta primers went into the PCR. TCRdb keeps only in-frame clones here, not all; method: immunoSEQ multiplex PCR. Among about 200,000 clones listed, approximately 78% were seen once. The specimen was PBMCs. The receptors were gathered from a woman between 50 and 59 years old in good health and CMV-seropositive.

V usage is TRBV15 and J usage is TRBJ2-7, with TRBD2 matching over 11 bases. V shed 2 bases and J 1 base; nucleotides not matched to a gene: 7. The V gene's germline CDR1 is LNHNV and CDR2 YYDKDF (reference sequence). This CDR3 has 17 residues. This CDR3 is CATSRPNRLAGSYEQYF. The CDR3 region has the DNA TGTGCCACCAGCAGACCCAACCGACTAGCGGGGTCCTACGAGCAGTACTTC.

The chain joins TRBV7-9 to TRBJ1-1, with D unclear. The V end lost 2 bases, the J end lost 1 base, and 8 bases lay between the germline ends. The CDR3 is 14 amino acids. The germline gives CDR1 SEHNR, CDR2 FQNEAQ (reference sequence). For the CDR3, the DNA is TGTGCCAGCAGCTTAACACCATCGAACACTGAAGCTTTCTTT. Protein product: CASSLTPSNTEAFF.

Worth noting for this clone: Other DNA sequences in the sample encode the same CDR3. CDR3 sequence reads: CASSLGHSNQPQHF. CDR3 nucleotide sequence: TGTGCCAGCAGCTTGGGTCATAGCAATCAGCCCCAGCATTTT. The chain combines TRBV5-6 with TRBJ1-5; D is ambiguous. Germline CDR1 is SGHDT and CDR2 is YYEEEE. V lost 0 bases and J lost 0, with 4 bases in between. The CDR3 has 14 amino acids. Full variable domain (outside the CDR3, taken from reference TRBV5-6 and TRBJ1-5): DAGVTQSPTHLIKTRGQQVTLRCSPKSGHDTVSWYQQALGQGPQFIFQYYEEEERQRGNFPDRFSGHQFPNYSSELNVNALLLGDSALYLCASSLGHSNQPQHFGDGTRLSIL.

The chain combines TRBV6-5 with TRBJ2-2; D remains ambiguous. The CDR3 extends over 12 amino acids. The germline CDR1 and CDR2 sequences are MNHEY and SVGAGI. With 4 bases removed from V and 3 bases from J, the gap between germline ends came to 3 bases. CDR3 sequence: CASSSDTGELFF. DNA for the CDR3: TGTGCCAGCAGTTCGGACACCGGGGAGCTGTTTTTT.

CDR3 residues: CASGLKQYF. The CDR3, as DNA: TGTGCCAGCGGCCTTAAGCAGTATTTT. The chain uses TRBV7-9 and TRBJ2-3; no reliable D call. Germline CDR1 reads SEHNR; CDR2 reads FQNEAQ (reference sequence). Trimming left V 8 bases short and J 11 bases short, with 8 bases between. CDR3 length equals 9 residues.

V is TRBV5-8 and J is TRBJ1-2; D ambiguous. Looked up from germline, CDR1 is SGHTS and CDR2 is YDEGEE. This CDR3 is built from 12 residues. Trimming removed 0 bases from V and 4 bases from J, with 4 bases in between. The CDR3 reads CASSLGSYGYTF. CDR3 coding DNA: TGTGCCAGCAGCTTGGGCAGCTATGGCTACACCTTC.

The J gene is TRBJ1-6, the V gene TRBV2; a possible D gene is TRBD1 (6 bases). Germline values: CDR1 SNHLY, CDR2 FYNNEI. This CDR3 contains 13 residues. V lost 7 bases and J lost 7, with 11 bases in between. CDR3 amino acids: CASKGQSNSPLHF. The CDR3 coding sequence is TGTGCCAGCAAGGGACAATCCAATTCACCCCTCCACTTT.

This sequence joins TRBV4-3 and TRBJ2-1; the match to TRBD2 covers 8 bases. The CDR3 contains 16 residues. Germline trimming cut 0 bases from V and 2 bases from J; bases unmatched to any gene: 3. Germline V gene sequence: CDR1 LGHNA, CDR2 YSLEER. For the CDR3, the DNA is TGCGCCAGCAGCCAAGATAACGGGGGGGCCTACAATGAGCAGTTCTTC. Residues: CASSQDNGGAYNEQFF.

This clone was counted once. The chain has TRBV2 and TRBJ1-5, with 7 nucleotides matching TRBD1. V shed 7 bases and J 3 bases; nucleotides not matched to a gene: 6. Germline V gene sequence: CDR1 SNHLY, CDR2 FYNNEI. This CDR3 comprises 14 residues. CDR3 protein: CASTEQGNNQPQHF. The CDR3 nucleotides are TGTGCCAGCACGGAACAGGGGAACAATCAGCCCCAGCATTTT.

The sample holds one count of this clone. An end of the junction does not agree with germline; a read error may underlie this. The J gene is TRBJ2-4, the V gene TRBV27; D may be TRBD1 (6 bases). The CDR3 sequence is 15 residues long. Germline CDR1 is MNHEY and CDR2 is SMNVEV (reference sequence). The CDR3 sequence is CASSSAGAAKNSQYF. The CDR3 DNA is TGTGCCAGCAGTTCCGCAGGGGCCGCCAAAAACAGTCAGTACTTC.

This rearrangement joins TRBV5-6 to TRBJ2-2, with 9 bases identical to TRBD1. V lost 5 bases and J lost 1; bases outside the gene matches: 9. Germline V gene lookup returns CDR1 SGHDT and CDR2 YYEEEE. The CDR3 runs to 17 residues. The CDR3, as DNA: TGTGCCAGCAGGTATTTACCGGGACAGGGGAACACCGGGGAGCTGTTTTTT. Its translation is CASRYLPGQGNTGELFF.

CDR3 nucleotides: TGTGCCAGCAGCCGGTCAGGGGGAAGTCAGCCCCAGCATTTT. It codes for CASSRSGGSQPQHF. The chain employs TRBV5-6 and TRBJ1-5; 7 positions match TRBD1. The V and J ends lost 4 bases and 6 bases, in that order; junction bases with no gene match: 7. This CDR3 spans 14 amino acids. Germline lookup yields CDR1 SGHDT and CDR2 YYEEEE.

A remark on this clone: Other nucleotide sequences from this sample produce the same CDR3. The chain has TRBV28 and TRBJ2-5; 8 bases line up with TRBD1. After removal of 0 bases from V and 4 bases from J, the junction contained 4 bases not matched to a gene. The germline gives CDR1 MDHEN, CDR2 SYDVKM. CDR3 length equals 15 residues. CDR3: CASSLWTGVGETQYF. The CDR3 DNA sequence: TGTGCCAGCAGTTTATGGACAGGGGTCGGAGAGACCCAGTACTTC. Combining the CDR3 with reference TRBV28 and TRBJ2-5 gives the whole variable domain DVKVTQSSRYLVKRTGEKVFLECVQDMDHENMFWYRQDPGLGLRLIYFSYDVKMKEKGDIPEGYSVSREKKERFSLILESASTNQTSMYLCASSLWTGVGETQYFGPGTRLLVL.

The rearrangement links TRBV5-6 to TRBJ2-5, with TRBD1 identical over 7 bases. The CDR3 contains 13 residues. Germline CDR1 SGHDT, CDR2 YYEEEE. J gave up 4 bases and V 2 bases, and 2 bases lay outside the gene matches. CDR3 in amino acids: CASSFEGAETQYF. DNA for the CDR3: TGTGCCAGCAGCTTTGAGGGGGCAGAGACCCAGTACTTC.

This chain joins TRBV2 and TRBJ2-7; 10 nucleotides agree with TRBD1. Germline trimming cut 5 bases from V and 5 bases from J; bases unmatched to any gene: 6. Per germline, CDR1 SNHLY and CDR2 FYNNEI. The CDR3 is 14 amino acids. This CDR3 is CASSRDRGRNEQYF. The CDR3 DNA follows: TGTGCCAGCAGTCGGGACAGGGGTAGGAACGAGCAGTACTTC.